Below, 14 T cell receptor beta chains from the same sample are listed, as sequenced in a study of CD8+ T cells in alopecia areata. RNA, once extracted, was reverse transcribed into cDNA for use as the sequencing template. TCRdb's table, derived via immunoSEQ multiplex PCR, lists solely in-frame clones and lacks some. Of 190,000 or so clones in the sample, roughly 64% were seen once. Treatment: oral pan-JAK inhibitor, 5-10 mg twice daily. The sequencing here drew on CD4+ T cells sorted from blood, taken at week 24, from a patient treated with tofacitinib. Receptors were obtained from a human donor with alopecia areata.

This sequence joins TRBV7-9 and TRBJ1-1, with TRBD1 matching over 10 bases. V lost 5 bases, J lost 1 base, and 10 bases stayed unmatched. The CDR3 covers 17 residues. Germline lookup yields CDR1 SEHNR and CDR2 FQNEAQ (reference sequence). In DNA form, the CDR3 reads TGTGCCAGCAGCCCTCGCTGGGGGACAGGGGAGAACACTGAAGCTTTCTTT. It yields the protein CASSPRWGTGENTEAFF.

The V gene is TRBV10-3, the J gene TRBJ2-5, with D perhaps TRBD1 (6 bases). Trimming left V 7 bases short and J 1 base short, with 10 bases between. The CDR3 extends over 13 amino acids. In germline, CDR1 is ENHRY, CDR2 SYGVKD. The CDR3 DNA is TGTGCCATCAACAGGGCCCTCCAAGAGACCCAGTACTTC. Translating gives CAINRALQETQYF.

J is TRBJ2-1 and V is TRBV6-5; D is perhaps TRBD2 (6 bases). Germline values: CDR1 MNHEY, CDR2 SVGAGI. The CDR3 loop spans 12 amino acids. V lost 6 bases, J lost 10 bases, and 13 bases lay in between. Here the CDR3 reads CASSRGAGEQFF. CDR3 coding DNA: TGTGCCAGCAGCCGAGGGGCGGGGGAGCAGTTCTTC.

This sequence joins TRBV14 and TRBJ2-5, with a possible D match to TRBD2 (7 bases). CDR3 length: 14 residues. Germline CDR1 is SGHDN and CDR2 is FVKESK. Trimming removed 1 base from V and 5 bases from J, with 11 bases in between. The CDR3 DNA follows: TGTGCCAGCAGCCAAGCCGGGGGGCGGGAGACCCAGTACTTC. Translated, it gives CASSQAGGRETQYF.

The V gene is TRBV23-1, the J gene TRBJ2-7; maybe TRBD2 (6 bases). TRBV23-1 is annotated as an ORF whose role is uncertain. V was shortened by 6 bases and J by 7 bases, with 16 bases between the two germline ends. The CDR3 extends over 13 amino acids. CDR3 sequence reads: CASRASVGGEQYF. The CDR3 DNA is TGCGCCAGCAGGGCTTCAGTGGGGGGTGAGCAGTACTTC.

Only a few counts were recorded for this clone. The V call is TRBV4-3, the J call TRBJ2-4; 7 bases align to TRBD1. This CDR3 is built from 16 residues. Trimming removed 2 bases from V and 8 bases from J; junction bases left unmatched: 12. Germline V gene sequence: CDR1 LGHNA, CDR2 YSLEER. Here the CDR3 reads CASSQRYRGEGDIQYF. The CDR3 nucleotides are TGCGCCAGCAGCCAAAGATACAGGGGCGAGGGAGACATTCAGTACTTC.

This chain connects TRBV2 to TRBJ2-1; a possible D gene is TRBD2 (5 bases). V gave up 6 bases and J gave up 1 base, with 13 bases separating them. Per germline, CDR1 SNHLY and CDR2 FYNNEI. CDR3 length: 15 amino acids. The CDR3 DNA is TGTGCCAGCAGACCACGAGGACTTTCCTACAATGAGCAGTTCTTC. Its protein product is CASRPRGLSYNEQFF.

This chain connects TRBV19 to TRBJ2-6; D remains unclear. This CDR3 is 16 amino acids long. V lost 1 base and J lost 0, with 7 bases in between. Germline CDR1 is LNHDA and CDR2 is SQIVND (reference sequence). The CDR3 nucleotides are TGTGCCAGTAGTATAGCGGGTAGCTCTGGGGCCAACGTCCTGACTTTC. Protein product: CASSIAGSSGANVLTF.

There are a few counts of this clone. The V gene is TRBV29-1, the J gene TRBJ2-2; D not resolved. CDR1 and CDR2 from the germline V gene are SQVTM and ANQGSEA. The V and J ends lost 7 bases and 0 bases respectively, with 9 bases between them. This CDR3 region has 13 residues. CDR3 DNA sequence: TGCAGCGCTCAGACACCGAACACCGGGGAGCTGTTTTTT. This translates into CSAQTPNTGELFF.

Concerning this clone: Other nucleotide sequences from this sample produce the same CDR3. The J gene is TRBJ2-1, the V gene TRBV5-1, with 11 bases identical to TRBD2. Trimming removed 3 bases from V and 4 bases from J; junction bases left unmatched: 3. CDR3 length: 15 residues. Germline lookup yields CDR1 SGHRS and CDR2 YFSETQ. The chain's CDR3 is CASSSGTSGYNEQFF. CDR3 bases: TGCGCCAGCAGCTCCGGGACTAGCGGATACAATGAGCAGTTCTTC.

The chain is built from TRBV5-1 and TRBJ1-2; D is unresolved. There are 16 residues in the CDR3. Trimming took 4 bases from V and 2 from J, leaving 18 bases between them. Germline V CDR1 and CDR2: SGHRS, YFSETQ. CDR3 nucleotides: TGCGCCAGCAGCGCGAGTGCTGGGCAGGAAAACTATGGCTACACCTTC. Amino acid sequence: CASSASAGQENYGYTF. The whole variable domain, remainder taken from reference TRBV5-1 and TRBJ1-2, is KAGVTQTPRYLIKTRGQQVTLSCSPISGHRSVSWYQQTPGQGLQFLFEYFSETQRNKGNFPGRFSGRQFSNSRSEMNVSTLELGDSALYLCASSASAGQENYGYTFGSGTRLTVV.

V is TRBV29-1 and J is TRBJ2-5; maybe TRBD2 (6 bases). The CDR3 has 13 residues. CDR1 and CDR2 (germline): SQVTM, ANQGSEA. V lost 8 bases and J lost 2, with 15 bases in between. CDR3 sequence (DNA): TGCAGCTTCCTGCCCGGGGGTCAAGAGACCCAGTACTTC. Protein: CSFLPGGQETQYF.

The V call is TRBV15, the J call TRBJ1-5; D not certain. Germline V gives CDR1 LNHNV, CDR2 YYDKDF (reference sequence). The CDR3 loop spans 13 amino acids. Between the trimmed V and J ends, which lost 1 base and 6 bases, there was a span of 7 bases. CDR3 protein: CATSRAEGQPQHF. CDR3 in DNA: TGTGCCACCAGCAGAGCCGAGGGTCAGCCCCAGCATTTT.

This chain links TRBV9 with TRBJ1-3; TRBD1 matches at 8 bases. The length of the CDR3 is 15 residues. Germline CDR1 and CDR2: SGDLS and YYNGEE. V lost 0 bases and J lost 2; bases outside the gene matches: 1. CDR3 loop: CASSVEGQAGNTIYF. The CDR3, as DNA: TGTGCCAGCAGCGTAGAGGGACAGGCTGGAAACACCATATATTTT. The full variable domain, rest sourced from reference TRBV9 and TRBJ1-3, is DSGVTQTPKHLITATGQRVTLRCSPRSGDLSVYWYQQSLDQGLQFLIQYYNGEERAKGNILERFSAQQFPDLHSELNLSSLELGDSALYFCASSVEGQAGNTIYFGEGSWLTVV.